The entry that follows covers one T cell receptor (beta chain) sequence. Its antigen is not identified. V dropped 0 bases and J dropped 3 bases, with 12 bases sitting between them. This CDR3 spans 15 amino acids. Germline CDR1 reads LGHNT; CDR2 reads FRNRAP. These data belong to a study of STAT5B mutations in CD4+ large granular lymphocyte leukemia. Study details: Healthy donors showed HLA-associated enrichment of the CDR3 'QG' motif.

Sequencing was performed with immunoSEQ multiplex PCR; in TCRdb, only in-frame clones are kept and a portion is missing. The sample lists tens of thousands of clones, around 70% occurring once. Study conclusions and caveats: Without HLA matching, higher CD4+ than CD8+ T-LGLL clonality could reflect small sample size. Compared with healthy controls (2/35), patient top clones favored TRBV06 (8/27).

Sequenced sample: CD4+ T cells from blood buffy coats. The chain has TRBV12-5 and TRBJ2-7, with TRBD1 as a possible D gene (5 bases). This clonotype originated in a human donor in good health. The CDR3 here is CASGLVWVGDYEQYF. The CDR3 DNA reads TGTGCTAGTGGTTTGGTATGGGTAGGGGACTACGAGCAGTACTTC.